This TCR beta chain originates from a study of T cell responses to AZD1222 COVID-19 vaccine. The study, taken as a whole, reports: Repertoires were collected only later (after the peak T cell response had occurred).

On this clone itself: The antigen remains undetermined.

Using immunoSEQ multiplex PCR, the repertoire was profiled, and TCRdb retains in-frame clones only, with some absent. The table records about 130,000 clones, 75% to 90% of them present only once. This receptor was identified in an adult who received the AZD1222 COVID-19 vaccine. The sample was peripheral blood, taken 28 days after the second AZD1222 dose.

CDR3 in amino acids: CASSLVGGDGGGYGYTF. The CDR3 nucleotides read TGTGCCAGCAGCTTAGTTGGGGGTGACGGGGGTGGATATGGCTACACCTTC. V gene TRBV7-6 combines with J gene TRBJ1-2; perhaps TRBD1 as D (5 bases). The CDR3 loop spans 17 amino acids. V gave up 1 base and J gave up 5 bases, with 20 bases separating them. In germline, CDR1 is SGHVS, CDR2 FNYEAQ. The variable domain in full, with the rest retrieved from reference TRBV7-6 and TRBJ1-2, is GAGVSQSPRYKVTKRGQDVALRCDPISGHVSLYWYRQALGQGPEFLTYFNYEAQQDKSGLPNDRFSAERPEGSISTLTIQRTEQRDSAMYRCASSLVGGDGGGYGYTFGSGTRLTVV.